These 23 T cell receptor beta chains came from one sample sequenced in a study of blood T cell repertoires in COVID-19. Profiling relied on immunoSEQ multiplex PCR, and the TCRdb table lists in-frame clones only, not all of them. The sample contains approximately 130,000 clones, roughly 87% of which appear only once. Sequenced input: PBMCs or T cells enriched from blood (not recorded which). Receptors originate from a man under 40 who had recovered from COVID-19.

V gene TRBV2 combines with J gene TRBJ2-2; 9 bases are shared with TRBD1. From germline, CDR1 is SNHLY and CDR2 FYNNEI. The CDR3 is 15 residues long. V lost 3 bases and J lost 5; bases outside the gene matches: 4. The CDR3 DNA follows: TGTGCCAGCAGTGACCCGACAGGGGGAACCGGGGAGCTGTTTTTT. Protein product: CASSDPTGGTGELFF.

The J gene is TRBJ1-6, the V gene TRBV2; maybe TRBD1 (6 bases). Per germline, CDR1 SNHLY and CDR2 FYNNEI. The V and J ends lost 6 bases and 10 bases respectively, with 13 bases between them. The CDR3 loop spans 13 amino acids. CDR3 sequence (DNA): TGTGCCAGCAGAACAAACAGGGAATCACCCCTCCACTTT. The encoded protein is CASRTNRESPLHF.

The chain uses TRBV14 and TRBJ2-2; a weak D match, TRBD2 (5 bases). Germline CDR1 is SGHDN and CDR2 is FVKESK. Trimming shortened V by 5 bases and J by 1 base, and 8 bases separated the two germline ends. This CDR3 spans 14 amino acids. The chain's CDR3 is CASSLSGNTGELFF. The CDR3 DNA sequence: TGTGCCAGCAGCTTAAGCGGGAACACCGGGGAGCTGTTTTTT.

The chain carries TRBV12-3 or TRBV12-4 and TRBJ2-1; weak D call: TRBD2 (5 bases). CDR3 length: 12 amino acids. Trimming removed 8 bases from V and 2 bases from J, with 7 bases in between. CDR3 DNA sequence: TGTGCCAGCCGAGGGACCTACAATGAGCAGTTCTTC. This sequence encodes CASRGTYNEQFF.

With respect to this clone: Since the CDR3 does not end with the conserved phenylalanine or tryptophan, this likely comes from a read error. The DNA is omitted, as the CDR3 cannot be located on it reliably, and the CDR3 follows TCRdb's listing. The chain couples TRBV6-4 to TRBJ1-3. The CDR3 sequence runs 8 residues, both termini included. Germline CDR1 MRHNA, CDR2 SNTAGT. CDR3 loop: CASSDSSR.

The chain carries TRBV9 and TRBJ2-3; weak D call: TRBD1 (6 bases). From germline, CDR1 is SGDLS and CDR2 YYNGEE. The CDR3 is 15 residues long. Trimming left V 2 bases short and J 1 base short, with 11 bases between. DNA for the CDR3: TGTGCCAGCAGCGTGACAGGTCCCCGCACAGATACGCAGTATTTT. This encodes CASSVTGPRTDTQYF.

The rearrangement joins TRBV29-1 to TRBJ2-7, with D perhaps matching TRBD1 (6 bases). CDR3 length equals 12 residues. The ends were cut back, 4 bases at V and 7 bases at J, with 14 bases in the middle. CDR1 and CDR2 (germline): SQVTM, ANQGSEA. The CDR3 DNA sequence: TGCAGCGTTGCAGGGGTTTTTGGGGAGCAGTACGTC. Its translation: CSVAGVFGEQYV.

The chain links TRBV9 to TRBJ2-1, with 10 bases that match TRBD1. The V and J ends lost 0 bases and 0 bases, in that order; junction bases with no gene match: 9. Germline-derived CDR1 and CDR2 are SGDLS and YYNGEE. CDR3 length equals 19 residues. The CDR3 here is CASSVEIWTGGSSYNEQFF. The CDR3 nucleotides read TGTGCCAGCAGCGTAGAAATCTGGACAGGGGGAAGCTCCTACAATGAGCAGTTCTTC.

The V and J genes are TRBV7-9 and TRBJ1-2; 8 positions agree with TRBD1. Germline lookup yields CDR1 SEHNR and CDR2 FQNEAQ (reference sequence). This CDR3 has 17 residues. V lost 4 bases and J lost 0; bases outside the gene matches: 10. The CDR3 DNA reads TGTGCCAGCAGCTGGACAGGGCGTATAGGCCCTAACTATGGCTACACCTTC. Protein product: CASSWTGRIGPNYGYTF.

The sample holds a few counts of this clone. The genes are TRBV6-5 and TRBJ2-7, with 11 positions matching TRBD2. Losses at the gene ends were 6 bases for V and 3 bases for J; bases not matched to a gene: 4. CDR1 and CDR2 (germline): MNHEY, SVGAGI. CDR3 length: 14 amino acids. CDR3 nucleotide sequence: TGTGCCAGCAGCCCCGGGACTAGCGGCTACGAGCAGTACTTC. Its protein product is CASSPGTSGYEQYF.

The chain has TRBV5-1 and TRBJ2-7; D may be TRBD1 (5 bases). CDR3 length: 13 residues. Trimming shortened V by 0 bases and J by 3 bases, and 7 bases separated the two germline ends. Germline V gene sequence: CDR1 SGHRS, CDR2 YFSETQ. The CDR3: CASSLGQHYEQYV. The CDR3 DNA reads as TGCGCCAGCAGCTTGGGACAGCACTACGAGCAGTACGTC.

The chain is built from TRBV13 and TRBJ2-3; the match to TRBD2 covers 15 bases. Looked up from germline, CDR1 is PRHDT and CDR2 is FYEKMQ (reference sequence). The CDR3 is 16 residues long. Trimming took 4 bases from V and 8 from J; bases not matched to a gene: 7. The CDR3, as DNA: TGTGCCAGCAGCTCTCCCGGGACTAGCGGGGGGCGTACGCAGTATTTT. Translated: CASSSPGTSGGRTQYF. Full variable domain (outside the CDR3, taken from reference TRBV13 and TRBJ2-3): AAGVIQSPRHLIKEKRETATLKCYPIPRHDTVYWYQQGPGQDPQFLISFYEKMQSDKGSIPDRFSAQQFSDYHSELNMSSLELGDSALYFCASSSPGTSGGRTQYFGPGTRLTVL.

The gene calls are TRBV5-4 and TRBJ1-2; D is possibly TRBD1 (6 bases). Trimming removed 1 base at V and 6 bases at J, with 13 bases between. The length of the CDR3 is 14 residues. Per the germline V gene, CDR1 is SGHNT and CDR2 is YYREEE (reference sequence). CDR3 in amino acids: CASSLQTGTDGYTF. The CDR3 nucleotides are TGTGCCAGCAGCTTGCAAACAGGGACCGATGGCTACACCTTC.

J is TRBJ2-5 and V is TRBV29-1, with D perhaps TRBD1 (5 bases). V lost 0 bases, J lost 10 bases, and 21 bases lay in between. This CDR3 is 15 amino acids long. CDR1 and CDR2 (germline): SQVTM, ANQGSEA. The CDR3 sequence is CSVEDPDSNNGGQYF. The CDR3 coding sequence is TGCAGCGTTGAAGATCCCGACAGCAACAACGGTGGCCAGTACTTC.

The chain carries TRBV9 and TRBJ2-1; TRBD2 aligns across 8 bases. V lost 3 bases and J lost 5; bases outside the gene matches: 4. This CDR3 is built from 14 residues. CDR1 is SGDLS and CDR2 is YYNGEE in the germline V gene. The CDR3 nucleotides are TGTGCCAGCAGCGGAACGGGAGGGCACAATGAGCAGTTCTTC. Its protein product is CASSGTGGHNEQFF.

The chain employs TRBV13 and TRBJ2-7; 8 nucleotides line up with TRBD1. The V gene end was trimmed by 5 bases and the J gene end by 5 bases; junction bases not matched to a gene: 8. In germline, CDR1 is PRHDT, CDR2 FYEKMQ (reference sequence). The CDR3 extends over 14 amino acids. The CDR3 DNA is TGTGCCAGCAGCCCCCGGGCAGGGGGCGACGAGCAGTACTTC. Translated, it gives CASSPRAGGDEQYF.

This rearrangement joins TRBV3-1 (or the pseudogene TRBV3-2) to TRBJ2-1; no clear D. Looked up from germline, CDR1 is LGHDT and CDR2 is YNNKEL (reference sequence). The CDR3 runs 15 residues. V was shortened by 8 bases and J by 6 bases, with 20 bases between the two germline ends. In nucleotides, the CDR3 is TGTGCCAGCTGCCCCTCCGGTGAGGCCCCCAATGAGCAGTTCTTC. It is translated as CASCPSGEAPNEQFF.

This chain uses TRBV29-1 with TRBJ2-3, with D unresolved. Per the germline V gene, CDR1 is SQVTM and CDR2 is ANQGSEA. V shed 4 bases and J shed 0 bases, with 11 bases lying between them. This CDR3 spans 14 amino acids. CDR3 sequence (DNA): TGCAGCGTTGGCCTAGGATCTAGCACAGATACGCAGTATTTT. This encodes CSVGLGSSTDTQYF.

The chain employs TRBV19 and TRBJ2-7; 11 nucleotides agree with TRBD2. The V gene's germline CDR1 is LNHDA and CDR2 SQIVND (reference sequence). The length of the CDR3 is 14 residues. Trimming cost V 5 bases and J 6 bases; bases outside gene matches: 6. In DNA, the CDR3 is TGTGCCAGTAGTCGTCTAGCGGGAGGCGGCGAGCAGTACTTC. It specifies CASSRLAGGGEQYF.

This clone appeared a single time. J is TRBJ1-6 and V is TRBV19, with D perhaps TRBD1 (6 bases). Trimming removed 3 bases from V and 7 bases from J, with 10 bases in between. Germline CDR1 and CDR2: LNHDA and SQIVND (reference sequence). This CDR3 contains 14 residues. The CDR3 loop is CASSMDSINSPLHF. The CDR3 bases are TGTGCCAGTAGTATGGACAGTATCAATTCACCCCTCCACTTT.

This sequence joins TRBV2 and TRBJ2-5; possible D gene TRBD2, 5 bases. There are 13 residues in the CDR3. V was cut by 6 bases and J by 4 bases, with 12 bases left in between. The germline V gene has CDR1 SNHLY and CDR2 FYNNEI. The chain's CDR3 is CASSRASLETQYF. CDR3 DNA sequence: TGTGCCAGCAGCCGGGCTAGCCTAGAGACCCAGTACTTC.

The genes are TRBV28 and TRBJ1-5, with a possible D match to TRBD1 (6 bases). In germline, CDR1 is MDHEN, CDR2 SYDVKM. V gave up 6 bases and J gave up 6 bases, with 12 bases separating them. The CDR3 is made up of 13 amino acids. CDR3 in DNA: TGTGCCAGCAGACAGGGAGGGCCTCAGCCCCAGCATTTT. Translated: CASRQGGPQPQHF.

This clone showed up just once. The chain joins TRBV3-1 (or the pseudogene TRBV3-2) to TRBJ1-2, with 9 bases fitting TRBD1. Germline V gene lookup returns CDR1 LGHDT and CDR2 YNNKEL (reference sequence). The CDR3 runs 16 residues. The junction had 11 bases not matched to a gene; V was cut back by 5 bases and J by 4 bases. CDR3: CASSVQGAQPIYGYTF. As DNA, the CDR3 is TGTGCCAGCAGCGTACAGGGGGCGCAGCCAATCTATGGCTACACCTTC.